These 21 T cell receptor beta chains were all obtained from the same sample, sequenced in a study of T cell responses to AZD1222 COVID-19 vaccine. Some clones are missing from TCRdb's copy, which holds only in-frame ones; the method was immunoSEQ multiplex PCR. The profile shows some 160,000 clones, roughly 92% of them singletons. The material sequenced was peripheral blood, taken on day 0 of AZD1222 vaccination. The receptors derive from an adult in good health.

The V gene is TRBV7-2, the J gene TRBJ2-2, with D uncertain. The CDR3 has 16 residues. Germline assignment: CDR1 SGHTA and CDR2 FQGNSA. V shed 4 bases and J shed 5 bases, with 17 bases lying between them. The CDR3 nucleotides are TGTGCCAGCAGCTCGAACCGGGTTAGGGCTACCGGGGAGCTGTTTTTT. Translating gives CASSSNRVRATGELFF.

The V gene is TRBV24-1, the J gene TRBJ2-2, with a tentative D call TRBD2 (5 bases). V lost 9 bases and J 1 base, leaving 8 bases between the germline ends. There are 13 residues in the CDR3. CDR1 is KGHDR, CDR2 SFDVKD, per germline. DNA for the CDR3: TGTGCCACCGCCGGGATGAACACCGGGGAGCTGTTTTTT. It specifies CATAGMNTGELFF.

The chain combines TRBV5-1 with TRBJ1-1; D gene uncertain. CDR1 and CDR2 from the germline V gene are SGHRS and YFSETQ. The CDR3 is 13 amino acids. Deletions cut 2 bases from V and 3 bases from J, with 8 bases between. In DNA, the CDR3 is TGCGCCAGCAGCTTAAGCCGGGACACTGAAGCTTTCTTT. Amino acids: CASSLSRDTEAFF. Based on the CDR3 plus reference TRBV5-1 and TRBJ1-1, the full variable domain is KAGVTQTPRYLIKTRGQQVTLSCSPISGHRSVSWYQQTPGQGLQFLFEYFSETQRNKGNFPGRFSGRQFSNSRSEMNVSTLELGDSALYLCASSLSRDTEAFFGQGTRLTVV.

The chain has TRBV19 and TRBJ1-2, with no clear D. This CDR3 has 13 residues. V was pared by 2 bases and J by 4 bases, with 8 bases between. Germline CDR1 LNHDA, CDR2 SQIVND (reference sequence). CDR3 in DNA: TGTGCCAGTAGTATAAAGGGAAGCTATGGCTACACCTTC. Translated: CASSIKGSYGYTF.

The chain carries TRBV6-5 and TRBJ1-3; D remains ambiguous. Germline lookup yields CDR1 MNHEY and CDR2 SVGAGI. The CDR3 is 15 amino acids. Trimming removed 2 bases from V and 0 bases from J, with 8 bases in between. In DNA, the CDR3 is TGTGCCAGCAGTTACGTTCGAGGCTCTGGAAACACCATATATTTT. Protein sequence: CASSYVRGSGNTIYF.

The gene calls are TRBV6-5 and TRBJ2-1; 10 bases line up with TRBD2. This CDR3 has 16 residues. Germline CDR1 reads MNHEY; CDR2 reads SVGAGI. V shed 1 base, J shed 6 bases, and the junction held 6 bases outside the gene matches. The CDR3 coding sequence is TGTGCCAGCAGTTACTATGGTAGCGGGAGGCGCAATGAGCAGTTCTTC. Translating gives CASSYYGSGRRNEQFF.

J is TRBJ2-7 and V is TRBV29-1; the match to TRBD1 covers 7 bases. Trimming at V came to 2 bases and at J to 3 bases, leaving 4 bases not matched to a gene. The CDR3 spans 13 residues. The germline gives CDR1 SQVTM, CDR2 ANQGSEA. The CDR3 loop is CSVELQGDYEQYF. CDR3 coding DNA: TGCAGCGTTGAACTTCAGGGGGACTACGAGCAGTACTTC.

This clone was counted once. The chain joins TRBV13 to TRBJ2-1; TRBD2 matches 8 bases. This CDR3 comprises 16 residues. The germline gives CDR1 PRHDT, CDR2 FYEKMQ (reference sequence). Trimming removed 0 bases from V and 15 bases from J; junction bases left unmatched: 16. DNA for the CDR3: TGTGCCAGCAGCTTAGGCCGGTTAGCGGGGCCACCTGGGGGGTTCTTC. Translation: CASSLGRLAGPPGGFF.

The chain's CDR3 is CSVEQTGSGYTF. The DNA of the CDR3 is TGCAGCGTTGAACAGACAGGGAGTGGCTACACCTTC. The V and J genes are TRBV29-1 and TRBJ1-2, with 7 bases identical to TRBD1. J lost 7 bases, V lost 2 bases, and 4 bases had no gene match. The germline gives CDR1 SQVTM, CDR2 ANQGSEA. The CDR3 covers 12 residues.

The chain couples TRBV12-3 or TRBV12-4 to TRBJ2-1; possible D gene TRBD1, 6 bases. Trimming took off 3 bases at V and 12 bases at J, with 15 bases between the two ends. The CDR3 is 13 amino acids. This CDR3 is CASSFAQGIRQFF. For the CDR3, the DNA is TGTGCCAGCAGTTTTGCCCAGGGGATACGGCAGTTCTTC.

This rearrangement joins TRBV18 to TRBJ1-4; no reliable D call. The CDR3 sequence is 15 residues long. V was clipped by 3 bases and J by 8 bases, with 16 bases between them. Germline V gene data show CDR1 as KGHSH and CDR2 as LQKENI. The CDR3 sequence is CASSPSLGDEEKLFF. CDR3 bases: TGTGCCAGCTCACCCTCCCTTGGAGATGAAGAAAAACTGTTTTTT.

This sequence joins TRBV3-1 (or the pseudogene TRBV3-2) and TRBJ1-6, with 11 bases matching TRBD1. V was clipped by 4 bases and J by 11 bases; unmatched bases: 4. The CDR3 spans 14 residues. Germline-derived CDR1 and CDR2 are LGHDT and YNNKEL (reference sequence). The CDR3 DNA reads TGTGCCAGCAGCCGGGACAGGGGGGCGACACCCCTCCACTTT. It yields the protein CASSRDRGATPLHF.

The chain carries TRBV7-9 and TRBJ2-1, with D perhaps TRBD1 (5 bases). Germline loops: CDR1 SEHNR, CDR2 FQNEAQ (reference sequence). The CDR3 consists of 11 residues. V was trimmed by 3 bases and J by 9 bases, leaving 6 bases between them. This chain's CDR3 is CASSLGPEQFF. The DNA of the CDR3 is TGTGCCAGCAGCTTGGGGCCTGAGCAGTTCTTC.

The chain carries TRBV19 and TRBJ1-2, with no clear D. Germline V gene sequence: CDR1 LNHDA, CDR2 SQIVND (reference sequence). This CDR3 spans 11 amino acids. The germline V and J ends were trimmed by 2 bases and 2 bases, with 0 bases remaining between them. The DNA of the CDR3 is TGTGCCAGTAGTATAAACTATGGCTACACCTTC. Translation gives CASSINYGYTF.

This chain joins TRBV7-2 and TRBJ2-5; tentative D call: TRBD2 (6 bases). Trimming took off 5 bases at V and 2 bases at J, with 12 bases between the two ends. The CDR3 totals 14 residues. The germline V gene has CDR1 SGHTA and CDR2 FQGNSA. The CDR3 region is CASSHRLVQETQYF. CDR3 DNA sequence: TGTGCCAGCAGCCATCGACTAGTTCAAGAGACCCAGTACTTC.

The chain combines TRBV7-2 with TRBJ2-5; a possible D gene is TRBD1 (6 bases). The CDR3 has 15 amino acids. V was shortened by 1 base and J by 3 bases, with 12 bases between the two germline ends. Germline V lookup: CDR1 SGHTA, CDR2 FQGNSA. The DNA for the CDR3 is TGTGCCAGCAGCTTAGGGGGAGCAGGGGAAGAGACCCAGTACTTC. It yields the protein CASSLGGAGEETQYF. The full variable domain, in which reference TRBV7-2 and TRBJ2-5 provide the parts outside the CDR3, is GAGVSQSPSNKVTEKGKDVELRCDPISGHTALYWYRQSLGQGLEFLIYFQGNSAPDKSGLPSDRFSAERTGGSVSTLTIQRTQQEDSAVYLCASSLGGAGEETQYFGPGTRLLVL.

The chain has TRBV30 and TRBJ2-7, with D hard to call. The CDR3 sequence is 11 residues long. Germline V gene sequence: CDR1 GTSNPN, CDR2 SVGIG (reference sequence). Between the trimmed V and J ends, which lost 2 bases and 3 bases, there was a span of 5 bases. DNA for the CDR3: TGTGCCTGGAGTATGAACTACGAGCAGTACTTC. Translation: CAWSMNYEQYF.

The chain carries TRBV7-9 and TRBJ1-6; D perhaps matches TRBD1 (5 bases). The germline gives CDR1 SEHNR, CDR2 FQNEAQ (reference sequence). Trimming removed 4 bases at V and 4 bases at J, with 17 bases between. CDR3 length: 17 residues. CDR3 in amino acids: CASSSNFDKGYNSPLHF. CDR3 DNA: TGTGCCAGCAGCTCAAACTTCGACAAGGGGTATAATTCACCCCTCCACTTT.

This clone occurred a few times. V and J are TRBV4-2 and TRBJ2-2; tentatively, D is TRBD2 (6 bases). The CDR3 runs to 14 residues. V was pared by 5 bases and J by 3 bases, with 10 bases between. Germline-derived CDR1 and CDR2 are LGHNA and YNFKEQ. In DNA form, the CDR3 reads TGTGCCAGCAGCTTGGGACTTCACACCGGGGAGCTGTTTTTT. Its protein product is CASSLGLHTGELFF.

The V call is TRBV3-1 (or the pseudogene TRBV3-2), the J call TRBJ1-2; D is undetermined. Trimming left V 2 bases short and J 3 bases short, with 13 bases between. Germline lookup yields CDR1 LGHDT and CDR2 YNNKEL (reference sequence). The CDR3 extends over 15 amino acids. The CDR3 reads CASSQLPGRDYGYTF. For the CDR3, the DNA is TGTGCCAGCAGCCAACTCCCCGGACGGGACTATGGCTACACCTTC.

CDR3 residues: CSVVPSERGVTYEQYF. CDR3 bases: TGCAGCGTAGTACCTTCGGAGCGGGGCGTAACCTACGAGCAGTACTTC. The chain employs TRBV29-1 and TRBJ2-7; 7 nucleotides line up with TRBD2. CDR1 and CDR2 (germline): SQVTM, ANQGSEA. This CDR3 has 16 residues. Trimming removed 6 bases from V and 2 bases from J; junction bases left unmatched: 16.